This T cell receptor (beta chain) was captured in a study listed by TCRdb under 2016. According to the germline V gene, CDR1 reads SQVTM and CDR2 reads ANQGSEA. At the junction V is shortened by 7 bases and J by 4 bases; bases outside the gene matches: 8. The CDR3 holds 13 amino acids from the cysteine to the phenylalanine. Only the CDR3 DNA stays, 39 bases, in frame from base 1. On this clonotype: Its antigen is currently not known. Base qualities are missing; no much larger clone stands one base away.

Library preparation used RT-PCR. Sequencing relied on an Illumina MiSeq. Through fastp at Q25 and MiXCR, TCRdb rebuilt clones from the public reads, retaining in-frame beta chains. All rows with the same CDR3 protein become a single entry with the most common DNA and genes. Recorded for this sample are about 700,000 distinct CDR3 sequences; more than 13% of them occurred a single time. The ten largest clones take up about 3.6% of the sample. This sequence was found in a female donor in good health, serving as a healthy control. In this chain, TRBV29-1 is recombined with TRBJ2-7; 9 bases in the junction line up with TRBD1. Sequences were obtained from memory CD4+ T cells from blood. The CDR3 region: CSGTTGGVYEQYF. The bases are TGCAGCGGCACGACAGGGGGAGTTTACGAGCAGTACTTC.